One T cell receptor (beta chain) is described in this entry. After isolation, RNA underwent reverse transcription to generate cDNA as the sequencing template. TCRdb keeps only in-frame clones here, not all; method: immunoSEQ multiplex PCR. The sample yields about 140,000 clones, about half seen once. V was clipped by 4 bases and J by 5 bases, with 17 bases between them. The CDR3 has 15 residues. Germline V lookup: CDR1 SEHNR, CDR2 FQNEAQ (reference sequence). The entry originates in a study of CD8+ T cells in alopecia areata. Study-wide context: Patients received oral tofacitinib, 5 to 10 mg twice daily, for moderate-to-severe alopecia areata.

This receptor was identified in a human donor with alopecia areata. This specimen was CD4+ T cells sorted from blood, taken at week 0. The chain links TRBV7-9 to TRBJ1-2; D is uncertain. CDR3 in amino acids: CASSSPGPSLYGYTF. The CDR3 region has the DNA TGTGCCAGCAGCTCCCCCGGCCCCAGCCTATATGGCTACACCTTC.